One sample yielded the 6 T cell receptor beta chains listed below, sequenced in a study of blood T cell repertoires in COVID-19. This table comes from immunoSEQ multiplex PCR, and its TCRdb copy is limited to in-frame clones, with some not included. The table lists 85,000 to 100,000 clones, about four fifths of them singletons. Material: peripheral blood. The receptors come from an elderly man with COVID-19, enrolled during active disease.

V usage is TRBV12-3 or TRBV12-4 and J usage is TRBJ2-7; 8 bases line up with TRBD1. The CDR3 length is 13 residues. With V trimmed by 6 bases and J by 2 bases, 3 bases remained unmatched. The CDR3 nucleotides read TGTGCCAGCAGCAGGACAGGGACCTACGAGCAGTACTTC. It codes for CASSRTGTYEQYF.

The J gene is TRBJ2-5, the V gene TRBV5-4; D is possibly TRBD2 (6 bases). The CDR3 extends over 14 amino acids. Germline assignment: CDR1 SGHNT and CDR2 YYREEE (reference sequence). Between the trimmed V and J ends, which lost 0 bases and 4 bases, there was a span of 10 bases. CDR3 sequence (DNA): TGTGCCAGCAGCTTGGAAAGGAGGGGAGAGACCCAGTACTTC. It encodes CASSLERRGETQYF.

The rearrangement uses TRBV20-1 and TRBJ1-5, with unresolved D. CDR3 length: 13 amino acids. CDR1 is DFQATT, CDR2 SNEGSKA, per germline (reference sequence). V was pared by 3 bases and J by 1 base, with 7 bases between. The CDR3 loop is CSASGRSNQPQHF. The CDR3 region has the DNA TGCAGTGCTAGTGGGAGGAGCAATCAGCCCCAGCATTTT.

The chain has TRBV5-4 and TRBJ1-1, with 7 bases lining up with TRBD1. Germline V gene sequence: CDR1 SGHNT, CDR2 YYREEE (reference sequence). This CDR3 is built from 16 residues. The V gene end was trimmed by 5 bases and the J gene end by 1 base; junction bases not matched to a gene: 11. The CDR3 DNA is TGTGCCAGCAGACAAAACAGGGGACAATCGAACACTGAAGCTTTCTTT. The encoded protein is CASRQNRGQSNTEAFF.

Note on this clone: Relative to the germline gene, one junction end is altered; a read error may explain this. V is TRBV6-5 and J is TRBJ2-7; D may be TRBD1 (6 bases). This CDR3 comprises 12 residues. Germline lookup yields CDR1 MNHEY and CDR2 SVGAGI. The CDR3 DNA sequence: TGTGCCAGCAGGACTTCCGAGGGCAGGGGACACTTC. This translates into CASRTSEGRGHF.

CDR3 residues: CASSLSNTEAFF. The CDR3 nucleotides read TGTGCCAGCAGCCTGTCCAACACTGAAGCTTTCTTT. This sequence joins TRBV11-1 and TRBJ1-1, with D unclear. The germline V gene has CDR1 SGHAT and CDR2 FQDESV (reference sequence). V lost 5 bases and J lost 2, with 6 bases in between. The CDR3 runs to 12 residues. Full variable domain (outside the CDR3, taken from reference TRBV11-1 and TRBJ1-1): EAEVAQSPRYKITEKSQAVAFWCDPISGHATLYWYRQILGQGPELLVQFQDESVVDDSQLPKDRFSAERLKGVDSTLKIQPAELGDSAMYLCASSLSNTEAFFGQGTRLTVV.